The 4 T cell receptor beta chains below all came from one sample that was sequenced in a study of T cells in Graves' hyperthyroidism and ophthalmopathy. The source material, RNA transcripts, was used to amplify TCR beta CDR3 regions. Researchers ran a first-round RT-PCR on the TCR CDR3 using the HTBI primer set. MiXCR, run by TCRdb on the multiplex PCR reads, gives a single entry per CDR3 protein. Of 250,000 to 300,000 distinct CDR3 sequences in the sample, 10% to 15% were seen once. The sequenced material came from blood. The receptors come from a woman in her 30s with Graves' hyperthyroidism that later progressed to Graves' ophthalmopathy.

This clonotype was seen repeatedly, ten times or more. The chain carries TRBV6-2 or TRBV6-3 and TRBJ2-1; 8 nucleotides line up with TRBD2. Germline V CDR1 and CDR2: MNHEY, SVGEGT. V lost 2 bases, J lost 9 bases, and 12 bases stayed unmatched. This CDR3 region has 16 residues. CDR3 region: CASSYGRTSGRFEQFF. Written as DNA, the CDR3 is TGTGCCAGCAGTTACGGTAGGACGAGCGGGAGATTTGAGCAGTTCTTC.

This clonotype was seen at least ten times. The rearrangement links TRBV4-3 to TRBJ2-5; D may be TRBD1 or TRBD2 (6 bases each). This CDR3 contains 14 residues. From germline, CDR1 is LGHNA and CDR2 YSLEER. Trimming took off 1 base at V and 5 bases at J, with 11 bases between the two ends. The CDR3 spells CASSQGTGRETQYF. In DNA form, the CDR3 reads TGCGCCAGCAGCCAAGGAACAGGGAGGGAGACCCAGTACTTC.

The chain has TRBV29-1 and TRBJ1-3, with TRBD1 identical over 9 bases. The V gene's germline CDR1 is SQVTM and CDR2 ANQGSEA. With 6 bases clipped from V and 14 bases from J, the junction kept 8 bases outside the gene matches. The CDR3 covers 11 residues. CDR3 loop: CSVSFGTGLYF. For the CDR3, the DNA is TGCAGCGTGTCATTCGGGACAGGGTTATATTTT.

There are a few counts of this clonotype. The missing conserved phenylalanine or tryptophan at the end of this CDR3 makes a read error likely. This chain links TRBV28 with TRBJ1-1; TRBD1 is a possible D gene (6 bases). V dropped 1 base and J dropped 3 bases, with 9 bases sitting between them. Germline lookup yields CDR1 MDHEN and CDR2 SYDVKM. CDR3 length equals 14 residues. The CDR3 protein is CASSLFNRDTEAFL. The CDR3 nucleotides are TGTGCCAGCAGTTTATTCAACAGGGACACTGAAGCTTTCCTT.